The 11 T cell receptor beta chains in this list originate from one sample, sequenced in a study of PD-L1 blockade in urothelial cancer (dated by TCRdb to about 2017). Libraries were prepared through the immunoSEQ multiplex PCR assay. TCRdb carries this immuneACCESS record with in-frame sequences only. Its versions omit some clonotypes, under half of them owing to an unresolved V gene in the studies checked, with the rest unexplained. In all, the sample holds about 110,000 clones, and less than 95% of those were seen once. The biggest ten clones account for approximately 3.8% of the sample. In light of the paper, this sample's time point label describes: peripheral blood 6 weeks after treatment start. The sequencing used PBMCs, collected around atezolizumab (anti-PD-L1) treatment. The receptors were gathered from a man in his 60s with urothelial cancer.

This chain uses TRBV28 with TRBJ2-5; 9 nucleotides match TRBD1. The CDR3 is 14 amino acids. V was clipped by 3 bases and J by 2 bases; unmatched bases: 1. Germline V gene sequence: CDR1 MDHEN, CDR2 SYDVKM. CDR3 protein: CASSLTGGQETQYF. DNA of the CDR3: TGTGCCAGCAGTTTGACAGGGGGTCAAGAGACCCAGTACTTC.

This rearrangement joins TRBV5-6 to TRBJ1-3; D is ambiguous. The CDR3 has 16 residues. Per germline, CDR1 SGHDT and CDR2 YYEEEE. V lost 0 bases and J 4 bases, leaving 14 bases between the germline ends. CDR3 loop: CASSLVHAGSGNTIYF. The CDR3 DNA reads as TGTGCCAGCAGCTTGGTACACGCGGGGTCGGGAAACACCATATATTTT.

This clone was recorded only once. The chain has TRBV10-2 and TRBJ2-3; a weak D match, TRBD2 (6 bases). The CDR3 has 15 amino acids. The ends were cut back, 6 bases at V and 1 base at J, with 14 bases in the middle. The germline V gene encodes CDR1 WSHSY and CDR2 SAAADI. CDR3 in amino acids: CASSALGGGTDTQYF. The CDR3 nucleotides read TGCGCCAGCAGCGCCCTTGGCGGGGGCACAGATACGCAGTATTTT.

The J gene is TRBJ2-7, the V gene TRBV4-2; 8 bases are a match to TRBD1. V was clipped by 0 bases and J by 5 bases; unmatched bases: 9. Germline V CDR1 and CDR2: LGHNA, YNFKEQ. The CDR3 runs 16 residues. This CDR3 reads CASSQDFDRGKDEQYF. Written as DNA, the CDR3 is TGTGCCAGCAGCCAAGACTTCGACAGGGGAAAGGACGAGCAGTACTTC.

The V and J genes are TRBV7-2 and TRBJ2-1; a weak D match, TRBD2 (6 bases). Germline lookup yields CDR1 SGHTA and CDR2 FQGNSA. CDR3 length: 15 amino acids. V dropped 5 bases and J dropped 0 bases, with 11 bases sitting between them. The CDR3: CASSRDSSSYNEQFF. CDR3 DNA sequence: TGTGCCAGCAGCCGGGACTCCAGCTCCTACAATGAGCAGTTCTTC. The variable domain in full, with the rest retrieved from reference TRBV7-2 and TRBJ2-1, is GAGVSQSPSNKVTEKGKDVELRCDPISGHTALYWYRQSLGQGLEFLIYFQGNSAPDKSGLPSDRFSAERTGGSVSTLTIQRTQQEDSAVYLCASSRDSSSYNEQFFGPGTRLTVL.

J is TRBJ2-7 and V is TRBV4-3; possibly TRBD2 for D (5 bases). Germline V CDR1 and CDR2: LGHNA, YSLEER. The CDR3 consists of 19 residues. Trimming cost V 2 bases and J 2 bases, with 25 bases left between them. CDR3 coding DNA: TGCGCCAGCAGCCAACAAAACCTACTTTTAGAATCCGGGGCCTACGAGCAGTACTTC. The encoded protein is CASSQQNLLLESGAYEQYF.

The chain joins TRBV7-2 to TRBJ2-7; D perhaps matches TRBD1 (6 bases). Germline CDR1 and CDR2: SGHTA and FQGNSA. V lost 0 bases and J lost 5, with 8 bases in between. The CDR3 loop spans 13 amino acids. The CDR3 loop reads CASSLARDNEQYF. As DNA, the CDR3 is TGTGCCAGCAGCTTAGCCAGGGACAACGAGCAGTACTTC.

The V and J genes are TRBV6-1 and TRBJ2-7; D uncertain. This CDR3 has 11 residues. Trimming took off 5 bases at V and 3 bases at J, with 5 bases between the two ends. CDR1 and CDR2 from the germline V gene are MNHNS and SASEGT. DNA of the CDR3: TGTGCCAGCAGTTACAACTACGAGCAGTACTTC. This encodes CASSYNYEQYF.

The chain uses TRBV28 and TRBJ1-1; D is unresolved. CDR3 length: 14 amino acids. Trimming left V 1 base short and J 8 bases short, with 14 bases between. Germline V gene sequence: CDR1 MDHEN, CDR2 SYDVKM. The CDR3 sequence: CASSLYEASGEAFF. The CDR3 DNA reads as TGTGCCAGCAGTTTATACGAAGCTAGCGGGGAAGCTTTCTTT.

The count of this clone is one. CDR3 residues: CASSIGLAGVRTQYF. CDR3 in DNA: TGTGCCAGTAGTATCGGACTAGCGGGAGTGAGGACCCAGTACTTC. The V and J genes are TRBV19 and TRBJ2-5; TRBD2 matches at 13 bases. V trimming: 3 bases; J trimming: 7 bases; junction bases outside the gene matches: 5. CDR1 and CDR2 (germline): LNHDA, SQIVND (reference sequence). The CDR3 runs 15 residues. The full variable domain, rest sourced from reference TRBV19 and TRBJ2-5, is DGGITQSPKYLFRKEGQNVTLSCEQNLNHDAMYWYRQDPGQGLRLIYYSQIVNDFQKGDIAEGYSVSREKKESFPLTVTSAQKNPTAFYLCASSIGLAGVRTQYFGPGTRLLVL.

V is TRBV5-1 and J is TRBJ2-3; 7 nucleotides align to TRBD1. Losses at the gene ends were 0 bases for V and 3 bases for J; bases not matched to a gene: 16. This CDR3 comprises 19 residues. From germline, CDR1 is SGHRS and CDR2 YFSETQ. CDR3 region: CASSLASAVSTGWTDTQYF. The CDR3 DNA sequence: TGCGCCAGCAGCTTGGCCAGTGCGGTTTCGACAGGGTGGACAGATACGCAGTATTTT.